The rows below give T cell receptor beta chains drawn from one sample of a study of blood T cell repertoires in COVID-19. TCRdb's table, derived via immunoSEQ multiplex PCR, lists solely in-frame clones and lacks some. Here the sample spans roughly 290,000 clones, over 75% being singletons. Sequencing input: PBMCs or T cells enriched from blood (not recorded which). The receptors here all came from a man aged 25-45 years who had recovered from COVID-19. CDR3s include the opening cysteine and the closing phenylalanine or tryptophan. The D gene is left open where the match is weak.

J	V	D	CDR3
TRBJ1-3	TRBV6-5	.	CASSHGGTIYF
TRBJ1-4	TRBV6-5	.	CASSKYRNEKLFF
TRBJ1-5	TRBV6-5	.	CASSYSGGGNQPQHF
TRBJ1-6	TRBV9	.	CASSVGGGPNSPLHF
TRBJ2-7	TRBV30	TRBD2	CAWSASGAYSYEQYF
TRBJ2-2	TRBV5-1	.	CASSIGLSGLNTGELFF
TRBJ2-2	TRBV10-3	TRBD2	CAISVSSVGGGPNTGELFF
TRBJ2-1	TRBV18	TRBD2	CASSKRGGVANEQFF
TRBJ1-2	TRBV7-2	.	CASSSTGGPGLGGYTF
TRBJ2-1	TRBV11-2	.	CASSLGPTEGPYNEQFF
TRBJ1-2	TRBV4-1	.	CASSHLDIPRQHGYTF
TRBJ2-5	TRBV10-2	.	CASSDPGEEETQYF
TRBJ1-3	TRBV5-5	.	CASSLLYSSGNTIYF
TRBJ1-1	TRBV7-8	.	CASSPPENTEAFF
TRBJ2-3	TRBV11-2	TRBD2	CASSTPRLAGTDTQYF
TRBJ1-5	TRBV2	.	CASTGESNQPQHF
TRBJ1-6	TRBV5-1	.	CASSIGQTDSPLHF
TRBJ1-1	TRBV5-1	TRBD1	CASSTGQGSTEAFF
TRBJ2-7	TRBV30	TRBD1	CAWRLGGTYEQYF
TRBJ1-5	TRBV29-1	.	CSVAGSRNQPQHF
TRBJ2-1	TRBV7-2	.	CASSLVASHNEQFF
TRBJ2-1	TRBV29-1	.	CSVGLGGGTNEQFF
TRBJ2-7	TRBV6-5	.	CASSSPGSYEQYF
TRBJ2-7	TRBV5-6	TRBD1	CASSVTGTGTYEQYF